Each of the 14 T cell receptor beta chains below was sequenced from the same sample in a study of Graves' ophthalmopathy and Graves' hyperthyroidism. Researchers took RNA transcripts and amplified TCR beta CDR3 regions from them. A first-round RT-PCR used HTBI primers, followed by a second-round multiplex PCR. TCRdb recomputed calls from the multiplex PCR reads with MiXCR, one row per CDR3 protein. The sample shows 300,000 to 400,000 distinct CDR3 sequences, about 18% of them seen only once. The sample consisted of peripheral blood. These receptor sequences come from an adult woman with stable Graves' hyperthyroidism.

This clonotype has a handful of counts. The rearrangement joins TRBV20-1 to TRBJ1-5; TRBD1 matches 8 bases. This CDR3 is built from 17 residues. Per germline, CDR1 DFQATT and CDR2 SNEGSKA (reference sequence). V dropped 0 bases and J dropped 0; count of bases not matched to a gene: 7. The CDR3 DNA is TGCAGTGCTAGAGACATGGACAGGGCCTATAGCAATCAGCCCCAGCATTTT. Encoded protein: CSARDMDRAYSNQPQHF.

At least ten counts were recorded for this clonotype. The chain uses TRBV6-2 or TRBV6-3 and TRBJ2-2, with unresolved D. This CDR3 contains 14 residues. Germline values: CDR1 MNHEY, CDR2 SVGEGT. Trimming took off 0 bases at V and 6 bases at J, with 8 bases between the two ends. The CDR3: CASSYSLRPGELFF. CDR3 bases: TGTGCCAGCAGTTACTCCCTTAGGCCCGGGGAGCTGTTTTTT.

The chain uses TRBV19 and TRBJ1-5; D is uncertain. CDR3 size: 15 residues. Per germline, CDR1 LNHDA and CDR2 SQIVND (reference sequence). V lost 1 base and J lost 4, with 11 bases in between. Here the CDR3 DNA reads TGTGCCAGTAGTATAGGCGGGGTTCGGAATCAGCCCCAGCATTTT. Protein sequence: CASSIGGVRNQPQHF.

This rearrangement joins TRBV7-2 to TRBJ2-7, with TRBD2 as a possible D gene (6 bases). The CDR3 runs 15 residues. Trimming cost V 4 bases and J 0 bases, with 13 bases left between them. Germline V lookup: CDR1 SGHTA, CDR2 FQGNSA. DNA for the CDR3: TGTGCCAGCAGCTCCCCTAGCGCCATCTCCTACGAGCAGTACTTC. Its translation is CASSSPSAISYEQYF.

About this clonotype: With a much larger clone just one base away, this may be a read error. The V call is TRBV7-9, the J call TRBJ2-5; the D gene could be TRBD1 or TRBD2 (5 bases each). This CDR3 has 15 residues. Germline V lookup: CDR1 SEHNR, CDR2 FQNEAQ (reference sequence). CDR3 bases: TGTGCCAGCAGCTACCCGGGACCGACCCAAGAGACCCGGTACTTC. Amino acid sequence: CASSYPGPTQETRYF.

This clonotype was detected many times. As DNA, the CDR3 is TGTGCCAGTAGCACCGAGTACCAAGAGACCCAGTACTTC. Residues: CASSTEYQETQYF. This chain joins TRBV19 and TRBJ2-5; D not certain. Germline CDR1 and CDR2: LNHDA and SQIVND (reference sequence). Trimming removed 6 bases at V and 0 bases at J, with 8 bases between. The CDR3 sequence is 13 residues long.

The V call is TRBV27, the J call TRBJ1-1, with TRBD1 as a possible D gene (5 bases). The CDR3 is 15 amino acids. In germline, CDR1 is MNHEY, CDR2 SMNVEV (reference sequence). V was clipped by 4 bases and J by 1 base, with 13 bases between them. Here the CDR3 DNA reads TGTGCCAGCAGTTCAGGGTCCGAAAGGAACACTGAAGCTTTCTTT. As protein: CASSSGSERNTEAFF.

V and J are TRBV4-2 and TRBJ2-7, with 8 positions matching TRBD2. The trim removed 4 bases at V and 5 bases at J, leaving 10 bases unmatched. From germline, CDR1 is LGHNA and CDR2 YNFKEQ. CDR3 size: 15 residues. The CDR3 loop reads CASSPGGLAGHEQYF. The CDR3 DNA reads as TGTGCCAGCAGCCCCGGCGGACTAGCTGGCCACGAGCAGTACTTC.

The J gene is TRBJ2-7, the V gene TRBV20-1; no definite D call. The V and J ends lost 5 bases and 2 bases respectively, with 13 bases between them. The CDR3 is 13 amino acids. Germline CDR1 DFQATT, CDR2 SNEGSKA (reference sequence). In DNA, the CDR3 is TGCAGTGCTCCTTCAGCCGTTACCTACGAGCAGTACTTC. Protein: CSAPSAVTYEQYF.

The V gene is TRBV10-2, the J gene TRBJ2-5; D is possibly TRBD1 (6 bases). Germline V gene lookup returns CDR1 WSHSY and CDR2 SAAADI. Trimming stripped 2 bases from V and 7 bases from J, with 11 bases between. The CDR3 consists of 13 residues. CDR3 protein: CASSEDRLRTQYF. The CDR3 nucleotides are TGCGCCAGCAGTGAGGACAGGTTGAGGACCCAGTACTTC.

In this sample, this clonotype turned up many times. The chain uses TRBV4-1 and TRBJ2-7; D might be TRBD2 (6 bases). Trimming left V 3 bases short and J 3 bases short, with 9 bases between. The CDR3 loop spans 13 amino acids. CDR1 is MGHRA and CDR2 is YSYEKL in the germline V gene. Here the CDR3 reads CASSHGGRYEQYF. The CDR3 nucleotides are TGCGCCAGCAGCCATGGAGGGCGCTACGAGCAGTACTTC.

This clonotype occurred many times. The rearrangement links TRBV28 to TRBJ2-7, with TRBD1 matching 9 bases. The CDR3 sequence is 14 residues long. V was clipped by 4 bases and J by 5 bases; unmatched bases: 6. Germline V gene data show CDR1 as MDHEN and CDR2 as SYDVKM. CDR3 sequence: CASSSYRGRNEQYF. CDR3 nucleotide sequence: TGTGCCAGCAGTTCCTACAGGGGGCGCAACGAGCAGTACTTC.

The V gene is TRBV20-1, the J gene TRBJ2-2, with D perhaps matching TRBD2 (7 bases). The germline V gene has CDR1 DFQATT and CDR2 SNEGSKA (reference sequence). This CDR3 has 14 residues. V dropped 2 bases and J dropped 3 bases, with 10 bases sitting between them. Here the CDR3 DNA reads TGCAGTGCTAGACAAGGGGGGGACACCGGGGAGCTGTTTTTT. Residues: CSARQGGDTGELFF.

The V and J genes are TRBV5-1 and TRBJ1-2; 7 positions agree with TRBD1. Germline loops: CDR1 SGHRS, CDR2 YFSETQ. V lost 2 bases to trimming and J lost 6 bases; unmatched junction nucleotides: 7. The CDR3 sequence is 14 residues long. The CDR3 sequence: CASSFGQVVDGYTF. CDR3 DNA: TGCGCCAGCAGCTTTGGACAGGTGGTAGATGGCTACACCTTC. Based on the CDR3 plus reference TRBV5-1 and TRBJ1-2, the full variable domain is KAGVTQTPRYLIKTRGQQVTLSCSPISGHRSVSWYQQTPGQGLQFLFEYFSETQRNKGNFPGRFSGRQFSNSRSEMNVSTLELGDSALYLCASSFGQVVDGYTFGSGTRLTVV.